This T cell receptor (beta chain) was recovered during a study of CD8 T cells in Susac syndrome. Study results and caveats: The study conceded that relatively few individuals underwent its TCR sequencing and HLA analysis.

After extraction with the RNeasy kit, about 0.45 to 1 ug of the RNA was reverse transcribed using random hexamers. The TCR beta CDR3 was amplified by immunoSEQ multiplex PCR across 54 Vbeta, 13 Jbeta. TCRdb re-called the immunoSEQ multiplex PCR reads through MiXCR, storing one row per CDR3 protein. The sample lists about 300,000 distinct CDR3 sequences, just over 90% seen once, with approximately 0.065% in the top ten. TCR beta was sequenced from blood CD8+ and CD4+ T cells. Control patients had untreated stable or active relapsing-remitting multiple sclerosis by revised McDonald criteria. Worth noting for this clonotype: No antigen is known for it.

Trimming took 3 bases from V and 2 from J; bases not matched to a gene: 4. This CDR3 is built from 16 residues. The chain uses TRBV12-3 or TRBV12-4 and TRBJ2-1; 10 nucleotides line up with TRBD2. Sequenced material: CD4+ T cells from PBMCs. The sequence came from a human donor with multiple sclerosis. The CDR3 region has the DNA TGTGCCAGCAGTTTTTTCGGGACTAGCGCCTACAATGAGCAGTTCTTC. It codes for CASSFFGTSAYNEQFF.